This T cell receptor (beta chain) was sequenced for a study of post-analysis software for immune sequencing data. General study findings and limits: Patients with multiple sclerosis recorded significantly lower normalized Chao1 diversity than controls, the study found.

On this clonotype: The antigen is undetermined.

Presence of unique molecular identifiers characterized the TCR beta cDNA libraries. TCRdb reanalysed the PCR reads using MiXCR and keeps one entry per CDR3 protein. The sample holds roughly 870,000 distinct CDR3 sequences, about 50% seen once. Sequencing was performed on blood. The clonotype comes from a girl between 10 and 17 years old with multiple sclerosis.

DNA for the CDR3: TGTGCCAGCAGCCCCCGACTAGCGGGGCAAGAGACCCAGTACTTC. Protein: CASSPRLAGQETQYF. The chain carries TRBV18 and TRBJ2-5; 11 nucleotides agree with TRBD2. The CDR3 contains 15 residues. V lost 8 bases, J lost 2 bases, and 7 bases stayed unmatched. CDR1 is KGHSH, CDR2 LQKENI, per germline.